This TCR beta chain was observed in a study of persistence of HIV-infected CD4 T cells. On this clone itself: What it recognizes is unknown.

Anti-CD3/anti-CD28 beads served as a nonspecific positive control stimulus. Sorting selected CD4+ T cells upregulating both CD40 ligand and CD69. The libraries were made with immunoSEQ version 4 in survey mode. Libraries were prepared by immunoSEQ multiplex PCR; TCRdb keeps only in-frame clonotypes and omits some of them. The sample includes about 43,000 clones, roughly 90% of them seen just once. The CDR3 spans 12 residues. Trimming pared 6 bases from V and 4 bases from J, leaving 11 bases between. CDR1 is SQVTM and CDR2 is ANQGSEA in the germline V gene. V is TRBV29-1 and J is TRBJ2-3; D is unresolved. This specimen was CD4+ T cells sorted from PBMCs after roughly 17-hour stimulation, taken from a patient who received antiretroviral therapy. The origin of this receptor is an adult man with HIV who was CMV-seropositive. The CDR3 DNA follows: TGCAGCGTCGGTAGGGCCTCAGATACGCAGTATTTT. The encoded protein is CSVGRASDTQYF.